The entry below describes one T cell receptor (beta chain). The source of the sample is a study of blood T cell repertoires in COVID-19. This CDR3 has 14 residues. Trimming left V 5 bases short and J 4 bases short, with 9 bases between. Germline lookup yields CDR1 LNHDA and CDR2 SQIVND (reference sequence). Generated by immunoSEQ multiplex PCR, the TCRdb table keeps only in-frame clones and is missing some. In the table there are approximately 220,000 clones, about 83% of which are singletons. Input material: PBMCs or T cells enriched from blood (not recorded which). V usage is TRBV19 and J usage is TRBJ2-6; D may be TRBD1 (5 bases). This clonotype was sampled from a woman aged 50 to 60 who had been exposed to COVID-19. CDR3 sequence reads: CASSGHRGANVLTF. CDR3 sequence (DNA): TGTGCCAGTAGTGGACACCGGGGGGCCAACGTCCTGACTTTC.